This T cell receptor (beta chain) was captured by sequencing in a study of blood T cell repertoires in COVID-19. Sequencing was performed with immunoSEQ multiplex PCR; in TCRdb, only in-frame clones are kept and a portion is missing. The sample shows a few hundred thousand clones, around 80% of them seen only once. The TCR comes from a woman aged 40 to 50 with acute COVID-19. Material: PBMCs or T cells enriched from blood (not recorded which).

CDR3 sequence (DNA): TGTGCCAGCAGCCAATCAATAGCTGAAAAACTGTTTTTT. It yields the protein CASSQSIAEKLFF. The V and J genes are TRBV5-5 and TRBJ1-4; D not certain. CDR3 length equals 13 residues. In germline, CDR1 is SGHKS, CDR2 YYEKEE (reference sequence). Trimming took 4 bases from V and 7 from J, leaving 11 bases between them.